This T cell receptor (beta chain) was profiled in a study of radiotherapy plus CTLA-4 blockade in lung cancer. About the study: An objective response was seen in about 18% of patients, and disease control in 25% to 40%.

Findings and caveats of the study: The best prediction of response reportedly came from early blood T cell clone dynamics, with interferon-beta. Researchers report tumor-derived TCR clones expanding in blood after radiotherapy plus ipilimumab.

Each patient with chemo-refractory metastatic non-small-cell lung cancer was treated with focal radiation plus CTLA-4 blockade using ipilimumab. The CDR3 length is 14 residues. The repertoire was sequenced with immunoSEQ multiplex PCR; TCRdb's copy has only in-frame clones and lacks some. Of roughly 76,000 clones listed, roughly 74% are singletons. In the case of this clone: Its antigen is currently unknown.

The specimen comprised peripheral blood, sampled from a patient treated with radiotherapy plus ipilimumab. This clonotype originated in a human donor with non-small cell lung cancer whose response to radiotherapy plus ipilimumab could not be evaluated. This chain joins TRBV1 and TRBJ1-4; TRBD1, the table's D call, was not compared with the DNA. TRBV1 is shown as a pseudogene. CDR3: CTSSQVRVGEKLFF. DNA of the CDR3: TGCACCAGCAGCCAAGTCAGGGTAGGCGAAAAACTGTTTTTT.